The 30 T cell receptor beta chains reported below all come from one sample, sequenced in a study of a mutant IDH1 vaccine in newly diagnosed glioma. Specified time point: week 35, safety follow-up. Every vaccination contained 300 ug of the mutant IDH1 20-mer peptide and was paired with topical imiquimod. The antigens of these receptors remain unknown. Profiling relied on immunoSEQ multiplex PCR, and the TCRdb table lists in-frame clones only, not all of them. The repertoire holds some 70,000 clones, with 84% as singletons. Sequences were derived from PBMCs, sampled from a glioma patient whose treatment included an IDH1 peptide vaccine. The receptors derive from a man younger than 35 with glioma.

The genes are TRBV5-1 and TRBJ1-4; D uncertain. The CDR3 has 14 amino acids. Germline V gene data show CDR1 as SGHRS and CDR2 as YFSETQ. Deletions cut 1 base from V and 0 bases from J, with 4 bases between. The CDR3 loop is CASSLTATNEKLFF. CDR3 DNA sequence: TGCGCCAGCAGCTTGACAGCAACTAATGAAAAACTGTTTTTT. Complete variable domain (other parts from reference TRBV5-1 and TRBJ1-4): KAGVTQTPRYLIKTRGQQVTLSCSPISGHRSVSWYQQTPGQGLQFLFEYFSETQRNKGNFPGRFSGRQFSNSRSEMNVSTLELGDSALYLCASSLTATNEKLFFGSGTQLSVL.

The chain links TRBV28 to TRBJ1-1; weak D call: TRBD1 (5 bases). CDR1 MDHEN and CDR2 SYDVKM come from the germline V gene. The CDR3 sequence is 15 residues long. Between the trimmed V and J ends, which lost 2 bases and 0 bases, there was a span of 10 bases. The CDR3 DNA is TGTGCCAGCAGTTTAGGTGGGGCAATGAACACTGAAGCTTTCTTT. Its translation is CASSLGGAMNTEAFF.

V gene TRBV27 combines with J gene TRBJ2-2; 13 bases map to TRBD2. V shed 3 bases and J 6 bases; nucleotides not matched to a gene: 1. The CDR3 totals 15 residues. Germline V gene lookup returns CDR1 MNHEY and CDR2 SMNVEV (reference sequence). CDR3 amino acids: CASSLGLAGPGELFF. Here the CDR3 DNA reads TGTGCCAGCAGTTTGGGACTAGCGGGGCCCGGGGAGCTGTTTTTT.

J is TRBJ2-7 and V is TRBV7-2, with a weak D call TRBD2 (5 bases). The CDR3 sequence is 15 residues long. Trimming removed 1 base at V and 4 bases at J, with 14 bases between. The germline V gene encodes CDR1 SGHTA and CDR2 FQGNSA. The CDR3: CASSLDPGKYYEQYF. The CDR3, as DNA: TGTGCCAGCAGCTTAGACCCCGGGAAGTATTACGAGCAGTACTTC. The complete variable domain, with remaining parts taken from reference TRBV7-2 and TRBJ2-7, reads GAGVSQSPSNKVTEKGKDVELRCDPISGHTALYWYRQSLGQGLEFLIYFQGNSAPDKSGLPSDRFSAERTGGSVSTLTIQRTQQEDSAVYLCASSLDPGKYYEQYFGPGTRLTVT.

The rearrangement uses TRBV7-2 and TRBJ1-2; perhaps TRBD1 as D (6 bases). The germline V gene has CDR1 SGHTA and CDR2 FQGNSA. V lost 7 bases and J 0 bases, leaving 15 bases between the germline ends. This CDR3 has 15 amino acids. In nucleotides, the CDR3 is TGTGCCAGCACGCCAAGGACAGCTACTAACTATGGCTACACCTTC. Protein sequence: CASTPRTATNYGYTF.

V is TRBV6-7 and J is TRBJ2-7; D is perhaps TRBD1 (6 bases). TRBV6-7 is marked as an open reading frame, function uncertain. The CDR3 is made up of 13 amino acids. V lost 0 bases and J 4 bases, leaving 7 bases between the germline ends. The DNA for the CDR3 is TGTGCCAGCAGTTACTCAGACAGGTACGAGCAGTACTTC. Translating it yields CASSYSDRYEQYF.

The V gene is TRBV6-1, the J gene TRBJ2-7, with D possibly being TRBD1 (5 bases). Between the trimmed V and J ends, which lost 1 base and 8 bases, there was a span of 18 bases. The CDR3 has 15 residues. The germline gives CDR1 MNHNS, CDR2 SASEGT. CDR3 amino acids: CASSEVRGHEPQQYF. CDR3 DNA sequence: TGTGCCAGCAGTGAAGTTAGGGGTCATGAACCACAGCAGTACTTC.

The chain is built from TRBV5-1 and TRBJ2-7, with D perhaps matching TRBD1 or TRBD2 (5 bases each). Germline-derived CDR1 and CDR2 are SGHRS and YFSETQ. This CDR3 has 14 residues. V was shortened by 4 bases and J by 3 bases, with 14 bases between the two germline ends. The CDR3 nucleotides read TGCGCCAGCAGCCTCGGGACCTCAAACTACGAGCAGTACTTC. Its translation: CASSLGTSNYEQYF.

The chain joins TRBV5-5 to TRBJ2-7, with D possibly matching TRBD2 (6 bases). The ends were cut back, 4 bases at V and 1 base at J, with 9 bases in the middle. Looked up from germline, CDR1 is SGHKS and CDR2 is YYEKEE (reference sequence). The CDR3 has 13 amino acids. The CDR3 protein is CASSTRGSYEQYF. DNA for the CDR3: TGTGCCAGCAGCACTCGGGGGTCCTACGAGCAGTACTTC.

The CDR3 bases are TGTGCCAGCAGTCAGGGGGCGAAGTGGAATGAGCAGTTCTTC. It is translated as CASSQGAKWNEQFF. This chain uses TRBV6-5 with TRBJ2-1; 8 nucleotides match TRBD1. Germline loops: CDR1 MNHEY, CDR2 SVGAGI. V lost 5 bases and J lost 7; bases outside the gene matches: 7. The CDR3 consists of 14 residues.

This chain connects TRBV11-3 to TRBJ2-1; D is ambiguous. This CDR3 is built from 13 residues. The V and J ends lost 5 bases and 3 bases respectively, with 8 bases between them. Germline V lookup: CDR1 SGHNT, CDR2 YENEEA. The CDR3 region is CASSGQLYNEQFF. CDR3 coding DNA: TGTGCCAGCAGCGGGCAGCTCTACAATGAGCAGTTCTTC.

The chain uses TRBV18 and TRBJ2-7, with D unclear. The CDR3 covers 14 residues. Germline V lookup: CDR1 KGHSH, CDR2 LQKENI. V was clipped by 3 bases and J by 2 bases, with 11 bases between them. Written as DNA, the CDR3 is TGTGCCAGCTCACCTAGTGGAGAAACCTACGAGCAGTACTTC. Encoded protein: CASSPSGETYEQYF.

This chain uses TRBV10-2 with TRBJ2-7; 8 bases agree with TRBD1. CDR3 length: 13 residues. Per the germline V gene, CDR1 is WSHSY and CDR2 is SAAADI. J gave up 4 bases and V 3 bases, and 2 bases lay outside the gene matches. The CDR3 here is CASSENRGYEQYF. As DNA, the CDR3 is TGCGCCAGCAGTGAAAACAGGGGGTACGAGCAGTACTTC.

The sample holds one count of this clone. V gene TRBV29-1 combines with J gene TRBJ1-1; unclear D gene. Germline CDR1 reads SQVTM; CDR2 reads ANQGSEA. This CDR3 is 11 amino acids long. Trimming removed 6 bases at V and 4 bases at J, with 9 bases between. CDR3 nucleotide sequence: TGCAGCGTGGTAAAAACCACTGAAGCTTTCTTT. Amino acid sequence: CSVVKTTEAFF. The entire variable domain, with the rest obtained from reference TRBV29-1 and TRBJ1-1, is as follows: SAVISQKPSRDICQRGTSLTIQCQVDSQVTMMFWYRQQPGQSLTLIATANQGSEATYESGFVIDKFPISRPNLTFSTLTVSNMSPEDSSIYLCSVVKTTEAFFGQGTRLTVV.

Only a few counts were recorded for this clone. The CDR3 DNA reads as TGTGCCTGGAGGATCTGGGGATCAGCTTTCTTT. Its protein product is CAWRIWGSAFF. The J gene is TRBJ1-1, the V gene TRBV30; D remains unclear. The CDR3 has 11 amino acids. Germline loops: CDR1 GTSNPN, CDR2 SVGIG (reference sequence). Trimming stripped 3 bases from V and 10 bases from J, with 12 bases between.

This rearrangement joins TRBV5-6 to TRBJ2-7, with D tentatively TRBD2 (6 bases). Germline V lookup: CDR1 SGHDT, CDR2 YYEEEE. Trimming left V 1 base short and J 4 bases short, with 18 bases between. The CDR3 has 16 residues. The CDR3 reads CASSLLASAEKYEQYF. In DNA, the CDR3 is TGTGCCAGCAGCTTGTTGGCTAGCGCGGAAAAATACGAGCAGTACTTC.

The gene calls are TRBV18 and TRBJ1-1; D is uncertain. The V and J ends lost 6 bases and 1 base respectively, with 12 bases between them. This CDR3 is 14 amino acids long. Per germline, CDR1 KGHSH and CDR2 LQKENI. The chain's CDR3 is CASSRDWGNTEAFF. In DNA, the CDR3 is TGTGCCAGCTCGCGCGACTGGGGGAACACTGAAGCTTTCTTT. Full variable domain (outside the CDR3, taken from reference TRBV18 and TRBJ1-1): NAGVMQNPRHLVRRRGQEARLRCSPMKGHSHVYWYRQLPEEGLKFMVYLQKENIIDESGMPKERFSAEFPKEGPSILRIQQVVRGDSAAYFCASSRDWGNTEAFFGQGTRLTVV.

The CDR3 is CASSRTGAQGNEQFF. In nucleotides, the CDR3 is TGTGCCAGCAGTCGGACAGGGGCGCAGGGGAATGAGCAGTTCTTC. The J gene is TRBJ2-1, the V gene TRBV5-4; TRBD1 matches at 9 bases. Germline V gives CDR1 SGHNT, CDR2 YYREEE (reference sequence). V was pared by 5 bases and J by 7 bases, with 10 bases of the junction left unmatched. The CDR3 is 15 amino acids.

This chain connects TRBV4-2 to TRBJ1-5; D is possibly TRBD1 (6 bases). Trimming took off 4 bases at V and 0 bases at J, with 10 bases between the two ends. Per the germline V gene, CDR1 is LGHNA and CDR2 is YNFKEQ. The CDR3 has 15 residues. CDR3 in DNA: TGTGCCAGCAGCCTAGGACAGTTTAGCAATCAGCCCCAGCATTTT. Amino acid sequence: CASSLGQFSNQPQHF.

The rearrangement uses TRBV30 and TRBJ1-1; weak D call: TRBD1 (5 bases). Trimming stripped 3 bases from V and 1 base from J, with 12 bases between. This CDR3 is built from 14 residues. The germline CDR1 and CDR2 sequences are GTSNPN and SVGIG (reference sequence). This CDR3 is CAWSFTGKNTEAFF. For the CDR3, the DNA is TGTGCCTGGAGCTTCACAGGAAAGAACACTGAAGCTTTCTTT.

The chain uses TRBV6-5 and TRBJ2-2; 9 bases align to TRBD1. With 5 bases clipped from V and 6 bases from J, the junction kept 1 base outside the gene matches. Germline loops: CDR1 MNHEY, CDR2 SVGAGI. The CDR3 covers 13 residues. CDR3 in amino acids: CASSRQGAGELFF. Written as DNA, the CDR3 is TGTGCCAGCAGTAGACAGGGGGCCGGGGAGCTGTTTTTT.

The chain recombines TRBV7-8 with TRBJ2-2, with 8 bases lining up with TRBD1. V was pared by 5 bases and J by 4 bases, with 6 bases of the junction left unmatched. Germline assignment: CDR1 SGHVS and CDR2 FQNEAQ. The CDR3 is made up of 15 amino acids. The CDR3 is CASSRMTGATGELFF. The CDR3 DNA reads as TGTGCCAGCAGCCGGATGACAGGGGCCACCGGGGAGCTGTTTTTT.

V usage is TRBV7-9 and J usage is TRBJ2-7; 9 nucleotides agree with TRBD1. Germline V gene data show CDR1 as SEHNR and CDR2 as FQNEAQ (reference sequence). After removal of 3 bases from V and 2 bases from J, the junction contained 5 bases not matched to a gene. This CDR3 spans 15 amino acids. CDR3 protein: CASSLGTGGPYEQYF. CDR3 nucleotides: TGTGCCAGCAGCTTGGGAACAGGGGGCCCCTACGAGCAGTACTTC.

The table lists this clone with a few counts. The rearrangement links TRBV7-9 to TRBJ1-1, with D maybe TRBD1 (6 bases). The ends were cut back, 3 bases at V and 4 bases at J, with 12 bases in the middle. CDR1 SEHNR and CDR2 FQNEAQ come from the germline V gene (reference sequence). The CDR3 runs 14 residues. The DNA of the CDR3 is TGTGCCAGCAGCTTGGGACATGTAGGCACTGAAGCTTTCTTT. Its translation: CASSLGHVGTEAFF.

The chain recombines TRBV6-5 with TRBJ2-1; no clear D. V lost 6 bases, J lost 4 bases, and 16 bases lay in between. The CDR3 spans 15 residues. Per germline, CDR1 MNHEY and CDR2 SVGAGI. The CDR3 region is CASSSGPPIYNEQFF. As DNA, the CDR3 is TGTGCCAGCAGCTCCGGGCCGCCGATTTACAATGAGCAGTTCTTC.

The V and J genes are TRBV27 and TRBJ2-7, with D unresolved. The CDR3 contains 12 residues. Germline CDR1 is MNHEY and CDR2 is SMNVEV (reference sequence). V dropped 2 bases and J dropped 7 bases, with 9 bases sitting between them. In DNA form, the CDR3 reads TGTGCCAGCAGTTTACCGGCCGGGGAGCAGTACTTC. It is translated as CASSLPAGEQYF.

The DNA of the CDR3 is TGTGCCAGCAGTGACGGGACTAGCTCGTCAGATACGCAGTATTTT. Translation: CASSDGTSSSDTQYF. The chain has TRBV6-4 and TRBJ2-3; 9 positions match TRBD2. Losses at the gene ends were 2 bases for V and 4 bases for J; bases not matched to a gene: 4. Per germline, CDR1 MRHNA and CDR2 SNTAGT. The CDR3 runs to 15 residues.

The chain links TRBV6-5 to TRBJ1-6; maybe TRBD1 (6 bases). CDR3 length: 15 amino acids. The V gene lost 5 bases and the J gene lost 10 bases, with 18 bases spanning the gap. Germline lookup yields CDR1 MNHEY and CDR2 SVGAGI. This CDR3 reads CASSPDRSIRSPLHF. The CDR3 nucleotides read TGTGCCAGCAGTCCCGACAGGTCAATCAGGTCACCCCTCCACTTT.

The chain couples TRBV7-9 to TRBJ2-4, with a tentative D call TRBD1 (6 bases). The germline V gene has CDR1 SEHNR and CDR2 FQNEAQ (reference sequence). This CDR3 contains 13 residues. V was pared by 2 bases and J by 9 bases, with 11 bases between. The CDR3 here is CASSLSGTSIQYF. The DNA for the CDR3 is TGTGCCAGCAGCTTATCCGGGACAAGCATTCAGTACTTC.

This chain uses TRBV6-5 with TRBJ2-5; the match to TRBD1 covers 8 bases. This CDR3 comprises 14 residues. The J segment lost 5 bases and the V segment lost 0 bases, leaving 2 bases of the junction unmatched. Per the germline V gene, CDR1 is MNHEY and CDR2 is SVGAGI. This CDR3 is CASSYSAGGETQYF. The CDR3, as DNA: TGTGCCAGCAGTTACTCGGCAGGGGGCGAGACCCAGTACTTC.